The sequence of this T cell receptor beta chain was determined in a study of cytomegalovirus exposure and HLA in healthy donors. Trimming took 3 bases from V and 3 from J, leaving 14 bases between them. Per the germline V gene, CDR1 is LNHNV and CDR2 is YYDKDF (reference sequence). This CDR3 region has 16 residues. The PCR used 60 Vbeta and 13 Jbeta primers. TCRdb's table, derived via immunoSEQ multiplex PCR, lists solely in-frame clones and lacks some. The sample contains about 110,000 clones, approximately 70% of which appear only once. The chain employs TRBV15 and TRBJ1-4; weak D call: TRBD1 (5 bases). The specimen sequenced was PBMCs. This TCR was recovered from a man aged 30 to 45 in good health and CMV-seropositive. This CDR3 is CATSSPLGGSNEKLFF. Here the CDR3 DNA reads TGTGCCACCAGCAGCCCTCTCGGGGGGTCTAATGAAAAACTGTTTTTT.